The next 10 T cell receptor beta chains were all read from a single sample in a study of blood T cells in healthy people across ages. For the second PCR, which ran for about 7 to 11 cycles, a sample-barcoded 5' primer and a J-beta primer mix were used. TCRdb reprocessed the 5' RACE reads with MiXCR, giving one entry per CDR3 protein. The sample contains 500,000 to 700,000 distinct CDR3 sequences, about 28% of which appear only once. The sample was blood. The source is a woman over 75 in good health.

The chain couples TRBV3-1 to TRBJ2-5; D perhaps matches TRBD2 (5 bases). From germline, CDR1 is LGHDT and CDR2 YNNKEL (reference sequence). V was pared by 0 bases and J by 4 bases, with 21 bases between. The CDR3 is 18 amino acids. The CDR3 DNA reads as TGTGCCAGCAGCCAAGATCTGATATCTGAGGGTTTGGGAGAGACCCAGTACTTC. Protein: CASSQDLISEGLGETQYF.

This clonotype was detected many times. CDR3 DNA: TGTGCCAGCAGGGGGCCTAGCTCCTACAATGAGCAGTTCTTC. Translated: CASRGPSSYNEQFF. This chain links TRBV27 with TRBJ2-1; D perhaps matches TRBD1 (5 bases). Per germline, CDR1 MNHEY and CDR2 SMNVEV (reference sequence). Deletions cut 6 bases from V and 0 bases from J, with 9 bases between. The CDR3 totals 14 residues.

This clonotype has a handful of counts. This chain connects TRBV11-2 to TRBJ2-1, with a possible D match to TRBD1 (5 bases). Germline values: CDR1 SGHAT, CDR2 FQNNGV. This CDR3 is built from 13 residues. The V gene lost 5 bases and the J gene lost 10 bases, with 15 bases spanning the gap. Here the CDR3 reads CASSHDSTYEQFF. DNA for the CDR3: TGTGCCAGCAGCCATGACAGTACCTACGAGCAGTTCTTC.

This clonotype was seen many times. The rearrangement joins TRBV2 to TRBJ2-5, with no clear D. Germline V lookup: CDR1 SNHLY, CDR2 FYNNEI. The CDR3 is 13 residues long. With 4 bases removed from V and 5 bases from J, the gap between germline ends came to 11 bases. CDR3 region: CASSVGEVETQYF. CDR3 DNA sequence: TGTGCCAGCAGTGTTGGAGAAGTCGAGACCCAGTACTTC.

With regard to this clonotype: It may be a read error: a sequence one base away is much more abundant. V is TRBV24-1 and J is TRBJ2-5; the D call may be TRBD1 or TRBD2 (5 bases each). The J call is uncertain, as TRBJ2-7 better fits the DNA end. The germline V gene has CDR1 KGHDR and CDR2 SFDVKD. CDR3 length: 13 amino acids. In DNA, the CDR3 is TGTGCCACCAGTGATTGTGGGGGATACGAGCAGTACTTC. Its translation is CATSDCGGYEQYF.

This clonotype turned up a few times. The chain combines TRBV2 with TRBJ2-7; D not certain. CDR1 and CDR2 (germline): SNHLY, FYNNEI. V was trimmed by 7 bases and J by 2 bases, leaving 15 bases between them. The CDR3 loop spans 14 amino acids. CDR3 region: CASTARGPAYEQYF. The CDR3, as DNA: TGTGCCAGCACCGCCCGAGGACCGGCCTACGAGCAGTACTTC.

This clonotype was detected ten times or more. The chain couples TRBV27 to TRBJ2-7, with 9 bases aligning to TRBD1. CDR1 is MNHEY, CDR2 SMNVEV, per germline (reference sequence). V trimming: 5 bases; J trimming: 5 bases; junction bases outside the gene matches: 13. The length of the CDR3 is 16 residues. This chain's CDR3 is CASSQTAGQGLNEQYF. CDR3 DNA: TGTGCCAGCAGTCAAACAGCGGGACAGGGTCTCAACGAGCAGTACTTC.

This clonotype was counted a few times. A much larger clone lies a single base off, so this may be a read error. The chain combines TRBV7-8 with TRBJ2-1; D perhaps matches TRBD2 (6 bases). The CDR3 has 14 amino acids. The germline gives CDR1 SGHVS, CDR2 FQNEAQ. The ends were cut back, 7 bases at V and 7 bases at J, with 17 bases in the middle. The CDR3 DNA is TGTGCCAGCAACTACCCCCTTGGGAGGAATGAGCAGTTCTTC. Translating gives CASNYPLGRNEQFF.

This chain connects TRBV28 to TRBJ1-3; no firm D call. This CDR3 is built from 13 residues. Germline V CDR1 and CDR2: MDHEN, SYDVKM. V lost 8 bases to trimming and J lost 4 bases, with 12 bases between them. For the CDR3, the DNA is TGTGCCAGCCCTGACCAGAGGGGAAACACCATATATTTT. It specifies CASPDQRGNTIYF. The entire variable domain, with the rest obtained from reference TRBV28 and TRBJ1-3, is as follows: DVKVTQSSRYLVKRTGEKVFLECVQDMDHENMFWYRQDPGLGLRLIYFSYDVKMKEKGDIPEGYSVSREKKERFSLILESASTNQTSMYLCASPDQRGNTIYFGEGSWLTVV.

The chain joins TRBV9 to TRBJ2-2; 12 bases line up with TRBD2. Looked up from germline, CDR1 is SGDLS and CDR2 is YYNGEE. The V segment lost 3 bases and the J segment 5 bases; nucleotides outside the gene matches: 14. The CDR3 loop spans 19 amino acids. The CDR3: CASSETGLAGPTGTGELFF. In DNA form, the CDR3 reads TGTGCCAGCAGCGAGACAGGACTAGCGGGGCCTACGGGGACCGGGGAGCTGTTTTTT.